Listed below are T cell receptor beta chains from one sample, sequenced in a study of blood T cell repertoires in COVID-19. Clones were sequenced by immunoSEQ multiplex PCR, and TCRdb holds only the in-frame ones, with some missing. This repertoire shows about 88,000 clones, 75% to 90% found once; its top ten account for about 16%. Source material: peripheral blood. Source of these receptors: a male donor with acute or convalescent COVID-19. Each CDR3 is given with its conserved first and last residue. A D gene is named only where the DNA matches it firmly. Size is stated for part of the rows, as once, few or many counts, or as a class when the clone is expanded.

>few|TRBD1|18|TRBJ1-3|TRBV6-2/TRBV6-3
TGTGCCAGCAGTTCCCCTCTGCGCGGACAGGGGCCAGGAAACACCATATATTTT
CASSSPLRGQGPGNTIYF
>NA|TRBD1|14|TRBJ1-6|TRBV14
TGTGCCAGCAGCCACGTCGGACAGGGATCGCCCCTCCACTTT
CASSHVGQGSPLHF
>NA|NA|13|TRBJ1-5|TRBV2
TGTGCCAGCAGTGCTAGGCCACGGGAGCCCCAGCATTTT
CASSARPREPQHF
>NA|TRBD2|15|TRBJ2-5|TRBV10-3
TGTGCCATCATGGAAAGCGGGGGCACCCAAGAGACCCAGTACTTC
CAIMESGGTQETQYF
>NA|TRBD1|16|TRBJ2-5|TRBV19
TGTGCCAGTAAGCCGGGACAGGAGGTAACACAAGAGACCCAGTACTTC
CASKPGQEVTQETQYF
>NA|NA|11|TRBJ1-1|TRBV11-2
TGTGCCAGCAGCTTAGGTGAGAAAGCTTTCTTT
CASSLGEKAFF
>NA|NA|13|TRBJ2-2|TRBV19
TGTGCCAGTGGGGGGGCTAGCTCCGGGGAGCTGTTTTTT
CASGGASSGELFF
>NA|TRBD1|14|TRBJ2-7|TRBV5-6
TGTGCCAGCAGTACCTGGACAGGGATCTACGAGCAGTACTTC
CASSTWTGIYEQYF
>NA|NA|16|TRBJ2-1|TRBV24-1
TGTGCCACCAGTGACCCCGGGGGAACCTCCTACAATGAGCAGTTCTTC
CATSDPGGTSYNEQFF
>NA|NA|14|TRBJ1-4|TRBV5-4
TGTGCCAGCAGCTTGGACAGGGTGCCTGAAAAACTGTTTTTT
CASSLDRVPEKLFF
>NA|NA|13|TRBJ2-5|TRBV3-1/TRBV3-2
TGTGCCACAGACGGAGGGCACCCTGAGACCCAGTACTTC
CATDGGHPETQYF
>NA|TRBD1|15|TRBJ2-7|TRBV6-5
TGTGCCAGCAGTTTCGACCGGGACAGGGTCTACGAGCAGTACTTC
CASSFDRDRVYEQYF
>NA|TRBD2|14|TRBJ2-5|TRBV29-1
TGCAGCGTGGGAGCGGGGGGCCTCCAAGAGACCCAGTACTTC
CSVGAGGLQETQYF
>NA|NA|15|TRBJ1-1|TRBV19
TGTGCCAGTAGCCCCCCCACGGGGGTGAACACTGAAGCTTTCTTT
CASSPPTGVNTEAFF
>NA|NA|18|TRBJ1-3|TRBV7-9
TGTGCCAGCAGCTTAGCACGACAGGTTGGGGACTCTGGAAACACCATATATTTT
CASSLARQVGDSGNTIYF
>NA|NA|15|TRBJ2-7|TRBV19
TGTGCCAGTAGTATCCCCTCGAGGGCCCCCTACGAGCAGTACTTC
CASSIPSRAPYEQYF
>NA|TRBD1|14|TRBJ1-1|TRBV11-2
TGTGCCAGCAGCCCCAGGGGGCGGGACACTGAAGCTTTCTTT
CASSPRGRDTEAFF
>NA|NA|15|TRBJ2-5|TRBV24-1
TGTGCCACCAGTGACCCGACAAAGGGGCAAGAGACCCAGTACTTC
CATSDPTKGQETQYF
>NA|NA|14|TRBJ1-1|TRBV18
TGTGCCAGCTCACCATTACAAGAAAACACTGAAGCTTTCTTT
CASSPLQENTEAFF
>NA|NA|15|TRBJ1-6|TRBV3-1/TRBV3-2
TGTGCCAGCAGCCAAGTGGAGGGGGGGAATTCACCCCTCCACTTT
CASSQVEGGNSPLHF
>NA|NA|15|TRBJ1-4|TRBV6-1
TGTGCCAGCAGTGAAGCCCCCCGGACTAATGAAAAACTGTTTTTT
CASSEAPRTNEKLFF
>NA|TRBD1|14|TRBJ1-5|TRBV6-6
TGTGCCAGTTGTCAGGGGGCTGGCAATCAGCCCCAGCATTTT
CASCQGAGNQPQHF
>few|NA|14|TRBJ1-1|TRBV2
TGTGCCAGCAGTGAAGCGCGGAGCAGCACTGAAGCTTTCTTT
CASSEARSSTEAFF
>NA|NA|14|TRBJ2-3|TRBV18
TGTGCCAGCTCACCTAGGGACTTCACAGATACGCAGTATTTT
CASSPRDFTDTQYF
>NA|NA|13|TRBJ2-1|TRBV12-5
TGTGCTAGTGGGGTGGGGGCGGAGGATGAGCAGTTCTTC
CASGVGAEDEQFF
>NA|TRBD1|14|TRBJ1-4|TRBV7-9
TGTGCCAGCAGCTTGGACAGGGGTAATGAAAAACTGTTTTTT
CASSLDRGNEKLFF
>NA|NA|13|TRBJ2-5|TRBV19
TGTGCCAGTAGTAAGAGAGGTGGAGAGACCCAGTACTTC
CASSKRGGETQYF
>NA|TRBD1|15|TRBJ1-4|TRBV18
TGTGCCAGCTCACCACGGCAGGGGGGTAATGAAAAACTGTTTTTT
CASSPRQGGNEKLFF
>NA|TRBD2|13|TRBJ2-3|TRBV2
TGTGCCAGCAGGGGAAGCGGGGAAGATACGCAGTATTTT
CASRGSGEDTQYF
>few|NA|14|TRBJ2-3|TRBV2
TGTGCCACCAGGGGGGACAGTCACACAGATACGCAGTATTTT
CATRGDSHTDTQYF
>NA|NA|16|TRBJ2-2|TRBV7-9
TGTGCCAGCACCGTTATTACAGGTCATCCCACCGGGGAGCTGTTTTTT
CASTVITGHPTGELFF
>NA|NA|12|TRBJ2-7|TRBV12-3/TRBV12-4
TGTGCCAGCAGTCTCAGGGGTGGCGAGCAGTACTTC
CASSLRGGEQYF
>NA|TRBD1|15|TRBJ2-7|TRBV3-1/TRBV3-2
TGTGCCAGCAGCCTCCGGACAGGGGGCTCCTACGAGCAGTACTTC
CASSLRTGGSYEQYF
>NA|NA|15|TRBJ1-3|TRBV11-2
TGTGCCAGCAGCTTAAGATCGGGGTTTGGAAACACCATATATTTT
CASSLRSGFGNTIYF
>NA|NA|16|TRBJ2-3|TRBV6-2/TRBV6-3
TGTGCCAGCAGTTACCCCAAGCGGGACACCACAGATACGCAGTATTTT
CASSYPKRDTTDTQYF
>NA|TRBD1|15|TRBJ1-2|TRBV5-6
TGTGCCAGCAGCTTGGAGGGTAGGGGGCTTTACGGCTACACCTTC
CASSLEGRGLYGYTF
>NA|NA|15|TRBJ1-5|TRBV19
TGTGCCAGTAGTTCCTTTGACAGGAGCAATCAGCCCCAGCATTTT
CASSSFDRSNQPQHF
>NA|NA|14|TRBJ1-5|TRBV27
TGTGCCAGCAGTTTATATTCAGGGTATCAGCCCCAGCATTTT
CASSLYSGYQPQHF
>NA|TRBD1|13|TRBJ1-1|TRBV6-5
TGTGCCAGCAGTTTATCAGGGGGAACTGAAGCTTTCTTT
CASSLSGGTEAFF
>NA|NA|13|TRBJ1-2|TRBV19
TGTGCCAGTAGTATACCAGGGTTAGGAGGCTACACCTTC
CASSIPGLGGYTF
>NA|NA|16|TRBJ2-7|TRBV11-2
TGTGCCAGCAGCCCTGGGGAGTCACTCCGCTCCTACGAGCAGTACTTC
CASSPGESLRSYEQYF
>NA|NA|21|TRBJ2-6|TRBV7-5
NA
CARSPMRTWGQGSSGANVLTF
>NA|NA|11|TRBJ1-6|TRBV14
TGTGCCAGCAGCCACGGGTCACCCCTCCACTTT
CASSHGSPLHF
>once|NA|19|TRBJ2-7|TRBV21-1
TGTGCCAGCAGCAAAGCAGGGGGCAGGGGATTTATCGGGGCCTACGAGCAGTACTTC
CASSKAGGRGFIGAYEQYF
>NA|NA|14|TRBJ2-7|TRBV5-1
TGCGCCAGCAGCTTGGGGACACCTACTGACGAGCAGTACTTC
CASSLGTPTDEQYF
>NA|TRBD1|13|TRBJ2-3|TRBV24-1
TGTGCCATCTCGGGACAGAAAACAGATACGCAGTATTTT
CAISGQKTDTQYF
>NA|TRBD2|17|TRBJ2-1|TRBV11-2
TGTGCCAGCAGCTTAGATGGTCAGGCTAGCGGGGGCAATGAGCAGTTCTTC
CASSLDGQASGGNEQFF
>NA|NA|16|TRBJ2-1|TRBV5-4
TGTGCCAGCAGCTACCCCACAGGAGATTCCTACAATGAGCAGTTCTTC
CASSYPTGDSYNEQFF
>NA|TRBD1|13|TRBJ1-2|TRBV7-6
TGTGCCAGCAGCGGGGACAGGGAGCATGGCTACACCTTC
CASSGDREHGYTF
>NA|NA|15|TRBJ2-4|TRBV24-1
TGTGCCACCAGTGACACGGACAGAGCCAAAAACATTCAGTACTTC
CATSDTDRAKNIQYF
>NA|TRBD2|19|TRBJ2-3|TRBV7-2
TGTGCCAGCAGCTTGTCGTCTGCTAGCGGGGGGGTAAGCACAGATACGCAGTATTTT
CASSLSSASGGVSTDTQYF